The next 23 T cell receptor beta chains were all read from a single sample in a study of shared clonotypes between healthy human individuals (TCRdb year 2020). The receptor library was made with the immunoSEQ multiplex PCR assay. The clones in this table, taken by TCRdb from immuneACCESS, are in-frame only. Not every clone is retained; where verified, under half of the shortfall comes from an unresolved V gene, and the cause of the rest is unknown. The sample yields about 1.1 million clones; around 77% were counted once. The top ten clonotypes cover approximately 0.9% of the sample. The sample comprised memory CD4+ T cells from PBMCs. According to the study, the label for this sample's cell subset or site signals: CD45RA-negative fraction. These receptors all come from a man younger than 35 in good health. Some clones in this sample may be carry-over from other donors' samples.

In this sample, this clone turned up a few times. The chain combines TRBV14 with TRBJ1-3; D gene unclear. The CDR3 is 17 residues long. CDR1 is SGHDN and CDR2 is FVKESK in the germline V gene. V gave up 0 bases and J gave up 4 bases, with 16 bases separating them. The DNA for the CDR3 is TGTGCCAGCAGCCAAGATTTCAACTCGGGTCGGGGAAACACCATATATTTT. This gives the protein CASSQDFNSGRGNTIYF.

In this sample, this clone turned up a few times. The V call is TRBV29-1, the J call TRBJ2-3, with TRBD2 matching 9 bases. CDR1 SQVTM and CDR2 ANQGSEA come from the germline V gene. V lost 7 bases and J lost 5; bases outside the gene matches: 13. The length of the CDR3 is 15 residues. In nucleotides, the CDR3 is TGCAGCGCTGCAGGGGCGGGAGGGCCCGGAGATACGCAGTATTTT. Its protein is CSAAGAGGPGDTQYF.

V is TRBV7-6 and J is TRBJ2-7; the D gene is possibly TRBD2 (6 bases). The CDR3 spans 16 residues. Germline values: CDR1 SGHVS, CDR2 FNYEAQ. The germline V and J ends were trimmed by 5 bases and 2 bases, with 19 bases remaining between them. The CDR3 protein is CASSPAGDSNPYEQYF. CDR3 sequence (DNA): TGTGCCAGCAGCCCAGCCGGGGACTCCAACCCCTACGAGCAGTACTTC. The full variable domain, completed using reference TRBV7-6 and TRBJ2-7, is GAGVSQSPRYKVTKRGQDVALRCDPISGHVSLYWYRQALGQGPEFLTYFNYEAQQDKSGLPNDRFSAERPEGSISTLTIQRTEQRDSAMYRCASSPAGDSNPYEQYFGPGTRLTVT.

Worth noting for this clone: The sample holds other DNA sequences that translate to the same CDR3. The J gene is TRBJ2-5, the V gene TRBV5-1, with D uncertain. The CDR3 is 13 residues long. V lost 0 bases, J lost 4 bases, and 7 bases lay in between. Looked up from germline, CDR1 is SGHRS and CDR2 is YFSETQ. The CDR3 DNA sequence: TGCGCCAGCAGCTTGGGCGCCGGAGAGACCCAGTACTTC. Translating it yields CASSLGAGETQYF.

This clone appeared a single time. This chain connects TRBV28 to TRBJ1-2; the D gene is possibly TRBD1 (6 bases). There are 13 residues in the CDR3. The V gene lost 3 bases and the J gene lost 7 bases, with 12 bases spanning the gap. Germline V CDR1 and CDR2: MDHEN, SYDVKM. The CDR3 sequence is CASSFSGALGYTF. The CDR3, as DNA: TGTGCCAGCAGTTTTTCGGGGGCGCTTGGCTACACCTTC.

This clone has more than one count but fewer than ten. This sequence may be a read error, since a much larger clone differs from it by one base. The V and J genes are TRBV10-2 and TRBJ1-3; D is ambiguous. Germline V CDR1 and CDR2: WSHSY, SAAADI. This CDR3 contains 17 residues. CDR3 bases: TGCGCCGGCAGCCCCGCCGCCCCGAGAAACTCTGGAAACACCATATATTTT. It codes for CAGSPAAPRNSGNTIYF.

The chain recombines TRBV4-1 with TRBJ1-2; no clear D. The CDR3 sequence is 13 residues long. Per germline, CDR1 MGHRA and CDR2 YSYEKL. Trimming took off 1 base at V and 8 bases at J, with 11 bases between the two ends. Here the CDR3 reads CASSQGKTGGYTF. For the CDR3, the DNA is TGCGCCAGCAGCCAAGGGAAAACGGGGGGCTACACCTTC.

J is TRBJ2-1 and V is TRBV4-3, with a possible D match to TRBD2 (6 bases). This CDR3 contains 16 residues. V was clipped by 5 bases and J by 9 bases, with 23 bases between them. The germline gives CDR1 LGHNA, CDR2 YSLEER. The CDR3: CASSEGAGMRSGEQFF. CDR3 sequence (DNA): TGCGCCAGCAGCGAAGGGGCGGGGATGAGGTCGGGTGAGCAGTTCTTC.

This chain uses TRBV28 with TRBJ2-1; no definite D call. CDR1 and CDR2 (germline): MDHEN, SYDVKM. Trimming removed 6 bases from V and 2 bases from J, with 5 bases in between. The CDR3 is 12 amino acids. DNA for the CDR3: TGTGCCAGCAGGTCACCCTACAATGAGCAGTTCTTC. It translates to CASRSPYNEQFF.

CDR3 sequence: CASSRGRLMNTEAFF. CDR3 nucleotide sequence: TGTGCCAGCAGCCGAGGGAGACTCATGAACACTGAAGCTTTCTTT. The gene calls are TRBV5-8 and TRBJ1-1; D remains ambiguous. V was trimmed by 4 bases and J by 0 bases, leaving 13 bases between them. This CDR3 is built from 15 residues. Per the germline V gene, CDR1 is SGHTS and CDR2 is YDEGEE.

The table lists this clone with a few counts. This chain connects TRBV7-3 to TRBJ2-7; 9 bases align to TRBD2. The J segment lost 6 bases and the V segment lost 5 bases, leaving 14 bases of the junction unmatched. Germline CDR1 and CDR2: SGHTA and FQGTGA. There are 16 residues in the CDR3. CDR3 nucleotides: TGTGCCAGCAGCCCCAATCGGGCTAGCGGGGATACCGAGCAGTACTTC. This sequence encodes CASSPNRASGDTEQYF.

This clone was recorded only once. This sample includes further DNA sequences coding for the same CDR3. The chain has TRBV27 and TRBJ2-5; 10 nucleotides agree with TRBD2. Germline CDR1 reads MNHEY; CDR2 reads SMNVEV (reference sequence). V was clipped by 0 bases and J by 1 base; unmatched bases: 2. This CDR3 contains 16 residues. For the CDR3, the DNA is TGTGCCAGCAGTTTATCTAGCGGGAGGCTCCAAGAGACCCAGTACTTC. The encoded protein is CASSLSSGRLQETQYF.

The rearrangement joins TRBV9 to TRBJ2-2; D gene unclear. The CDR3 is 13 amino acids. V lost 1 base and J lost 3, with 4 bases in between. Germline V gives CDR1 SGDLS, CDR2 YYNGEE. CDR3 sequence: CASSVSYTGELFF. The DNA of the CDR3 is TGTGCCAGCAGCGTATCCTACACCGGGGAGCTGTTTTTT.

CDR3 residues: CASRLGGTNYGYTF. In DNA, the CDR3 is TGCGCCAGCAGATTAGGAGGGACTAACTATGGCTACACCTTC. The chain joins TRBV5-1 to TRBJ1-2; D gene unclear. The CDR3 has 14 amino acids. Deletions cut 5 bases from V and 0 bases from J, with 11 bases between. Germline values: CDR1 SGHRS, CDR2 YFSETQ.

The genes are TRBV2 and TRBJ1-1; TRBD1 might be the D (6 bases). The CDR3 loop spans 13 amino acids. Germline-derived CDR1 and CDR2 are SNHLY and FYNNEI. V was cut by 3 bases and J by 4 bases, with 9 bases left in between. The DNA for the CDR3 is TGTGCCAGCAGTGAGGACAGCCCCACTGAAGCTTTCTTT. It encodes CASSEDSPTEAFF.

CDR3 sequence reads: CASSRSDTYSGNTIYF. The CDR3 coding sequence is TGTGCCAGCAGTCGATCTGACACCTACTCTGGAAACACCATATATTTT. The rearrangement links TRBV28 to TRBJ1-3; D gene ambiguous. CDR1 and CDR2 (germline): MDHEN, SYDVKM. V was pared by 5 bases and J by 0 bases, with 14 bases between. CDR3 length: 16 residues.

The chain carries TRBV29-1 and TRBJ1-1; D gene unclear. The CDR3 is 10 amino acids. The germline V gene encodes CDR1 SQVTM and CDR2 ANQGSEA. V dropped 7 bases and J dropped 7 bases, with 10 bases sitting between them. The CDR3 DNA is TGCAGCGCTAGGATCGATGAAGCTTTCTTT. Its translation: CSARIDEAFF.

The chain couples TRBV7-8 to TRBJ1-1; 9 bases agree with TRBD1. The V gene's germline CDR1 is SGHVS and CDR2 FQNEAQ. Trimming at V came to 5 bases and at J to 5 bases, leaving 9 bases not matched to a gene. This CDR3 comprises 15 residues. CDR3 region: CASSPWTGEGTEAFF. In nucleotides, the CDR3 is TGTGCCAGCAGCCCGTGGACAGGGGAGGGGACTGAAGCTTTCTTT.

Comments on this clone: This specimen includes other DNA sequences encoding the same CDR3. V gene TRBV28 combines with J gene TRBJ2-5, with D unclear. Trimming cost V 6 bases and J 0 bases, with 5 bases left between them. Germline-derived CDR1 and CDR2 are MDHEN and SYDVKM. The CDR3 contains 12 residues. The CDR3 here is CASSPYQETQYF. The CDR3 bases are TGTGCCAGCAGCCCGTACCAAGAGACCCAGTACTTC.

The chain carries TRBV5-5 and TRBJ2-5; no definite D call. The ends were cut back, 2 bases at V and 7 bases at J, with 21 bases in the middle. Germline V gene sequence: CDR1 SGHKS, CDR2 YYEKEE (reference sequence). The CDR3 consists of 16 residues. The CDR3 region is CASSFRLSPLVGTQYF. The CDR3 nucleotides read TGTGCCAGCAGCTTCCGACTTTCCCCGCTGGTGGGGACCCAGTACTTC.

This chain connects TRBV7-6 to TRBJ2-6; TRBD1 aligns across 7 bases. The CDR3 is 17 amino acids. J gave up 0 bases and V 1 base, and 3 bases lay outside the gene matches. The germline gives CDR1 SGHVS, CDR2 FNYEAQ. CDR3 in DNA: TGTGCCAGCAGCTTAGGGACAGGCCACTCTGGGGCCAACGTCCTGACTTTC. The encoded protein is CASSLGTGHSGANVLTF.

The V gene is TRBV7-3, the J gene TRBJ2-5; D gene uncertain. Trimming removed 5 bases at V and 11 bases at J, with 21 bases between. The germline CDR1 and CDR2 sequences are SGHTA and FQGTGA. The CDR3 totals 14 residues. For the CDR3, the DNA is TGTGCCAGCAGCCCCTATAATAGCCGAGGCTGGCAGTACTTC. Amino acids: CASSPYNSRGWQYF.

This rearrangement joins TRBV7-8 to TRBJ2-7; 7 bases map to TRBD1. The V segment lost 6 bases and the J segment 0 bases; nucleotides outside the gene matches: 17. Per germline, CDR1 SGHVS and CDR2 FQNEAQ. The CDR3 totals 18 residues. The CDR3: CASRPHPRTGSSSYEQYF. CDR3 nucleotide sequence: TGTGCCAGCAGACCACACCCTAGGACAGGTTCCAGCTCCTACGAGCAGTACTTC.